The 18 T cell receptor beta chains in this list originate from one sample, sequenced in a study of identical twins. MiXCR, applied by TCRdb to the 5' RACE reads, yields one record per CDR3 protein. The table lists 250,000 to 300,000 distinct CDR3 sequences, approximately 8.3% of them singletons. The sample was also reused in another study, on yellow fever vaccine responses in identical twins.

The specimen sequenced was CD8+ T cells sorted from blood. The receptors were gathered from a young woman in good health.

V gene TRBV4-1 combines with J gene TRBJ2-5; D uncertain. This CDR3 region has 15 residues. V lost 5 bases and J lost 7, with 20 bases in between. CDR1 and CDR2 from the germline V gene are MGHRA and YSYEKL. In DNA form, the CDR3 reads TGCGCCAGCAGCTACTCGACGTCTATGGGTGGGACCCAGTACTTC. The encoded protein is CASSYSTSMGGTQYF.

V usage is TRBV7-9 and J usage is TRBJ2-7; TRBD1 agrees at 9 bases. CDR3 length: 15 amino acids. Germline CDR1 SEHNR, CDR2 FQNEAQ (reference sequence). Trimming removed 5 bases from V and 6 bases from J; junction bases left unmatched: 11. The CDR3 spells CASSLPGQGTLEQYF. The CDR3 bases are TGTGCCAGCAGCCTACCGGGACAGGGTACCCTCGAGCAGTACTTC.

Ten or more counts support this clonotype. This chain links TRBV20-1 with TRBJ2-7; a possible D gene is TRBD1 (5 bases). The CDR3 sequence is 14 residues long. V gave up 1 base and J gave up 2 bases, with 12 bases separating them. The V gene's germline CDR1 is DFQATT and CDR2 SNEGSKA (reference sequence). In DNA form, the CDR3 reads TGCAGTGCTAGAGGGTGGCAGGGAACCTACGAGCAGTACTTC. Translating gives CSARGWQGTYEQYF.

There are a few counts of this clonotype. The chain couples TRBV11-1 to TRBJ2-1; 8 bases map to TRBD2. The V gene end was trimmed by 0 bases and the J gene end by 1 base; junction bases not matched to a gene: 11. The CDR3 length is 19 residues. Germline loops: CDR1 SGHAT, CDR2 FQDESV (reference sequence). The CDR3 region is CASSLARGGRSGSYNEQFF. CDR3 nucleotide sequence: TGTGCCAGCAGCTTAGCGCGAGGCGGGAGGTCGGGTTCCTACAATGAGCAGTTCTTC.

In this sample, this clonotype turned up a few times. The CDR3 DNA reads as TGTGCCAGCAGTTTCCTCATTCGCGCCGGCGGGAGGGCCTGGCATGATGAGCAGTTCTTC. Its protein product is CASSFLIRAGGRAWHDEQFF. The rearrangement joins TRBV28 to TRBJ2-1; 9 bases map to TRBD2. The CDR3 runs 20 residues. Germline trimming cut 3 bases from V and 8 bases from J; bases unmatched to any gene: 23. The germline gives CDR1 MDHEN, CDR2 SYDVKM.

This clonotype was found many times. Sequence at one end of the junction differs from germline and may be a read error. This sequence joins TRBV29-1 and TRBJ2-3; D is unclear. Germline lookup yields CDR1 SQVTM and CDR2 ANQGSEA. The CDR3 extends over 14 amino acids. CDR3 loop: CSGEALAPTDTQYF. DNA for the CDR3: TGCAGCGGTGAAGCGTTGGCTCCCACAGATACGCAGTATTTT.

The chain employs TRBV20-1 and TRBJ2-3; 7 nucleotides agree with TRBD2. Looked up from germline, CDR1 is DFQATT and CDR2 is SNEGSKA (reference sequence). The CDR3 runs 16 residues. With V trimmed by 1 base and J by 1 base, 8 bases remained unmatched. The CDR3 reads CSARGQSGVRTDTQYF. The CDR3 bases are TGCAGTGCTAGAGGGCAAAGCGGGGTCCGCACAGATACGCAGTATTTT.

This clonotype occurred a few times. The chain is built from TRBV27 and TRBJ2-1, with 10 nucleotides matching TRBD2. V was pared by 2 bases and J by 8 bases, with 6 bases of the junction left unmatched. Germline V CDR1 and CDR2: MNHEY, SMNVEV (reference sequence). This CDR3 has 15 residues. CDR3 DNA sequence: TGTGCCAGCAGTTTAGTCGCTAGCGGGAGAGATGAGCAGTTCTTC. This gives the protein CASSLVASGRDEQFF.

In this sample, this clonotype turned up many times. The rearrangement joins TRBV6-2 or TRBV6-3 to TRBJ2-2; D remains unclear. Trimming took off 10 bases at V and 4 bases at J, with 10 bases between the two ends. CDR3 length: 12 amino acids. Germline-derived CDR1 and CDR2 are MNHEY and SVGEGT. The CDR3 DNA is TGTGCCATCCGGTTTGTCACCGGGGAGCTGTTTTTT. This codes for CAIRFVTGELFF.

V gene TRBV20-1 combines with J gene TRBJ1-4, with D maybe TRBD1 (6 bases). Trimming cost V 3 bases and J 4 bases, with 21 bases left between them. CDR3 length equals 17 residues. The V gene's germline CDR1 is DFQATT and CDR2 SNEGSKA (reference sequence). The CDR3 sequence is CSASGTHNPRVNEKLFF. The CDR3 DNA follows: TGCAGTGCTAGCGGGACACACAACCCCCGGGTTAATGAAAAACTGTTTTTT.

This clonotype came up a few times. Because the CDR3's place on the DNA is in doubt, the DNA is left out and the CDR3 is given as listed by TCRdb. V gene TRBV5-1 combines with J gene TRBJ2-1. Germline lookup yields CDR1 SGHRS and CDR2 YFSETQ. The length of the CDR3 is 15 amino acids, counting both ends. The CDR3 region is CASSSSDSYYNEQFF.

This clonotype was recorded many times. The V call is TRBV24-1, the J call TRBJ2-2; unclear D gene. The CDR3 extends over 12 amino acids. Germline V gene data show CDR1 as KGHDR and CDR2 as SFDVKD. The V gene lost 6 bases and the J gene lost 7 bases, with 8 bases spanning the gap. The CDR3 coding sequence is TGTGCCACCAGTTCCGGGTACGGGGAGCTGTTTTTT. Encoded protein: CATSSGYGELFF.

This clonotype was counted ten times or more. The CDR3 bases are TGCAGTGCTAGGCGGTTGGGACAGGGAGATATCGACGAGCAGTACTTC. The encoded protein is CSARRLGQGDIDEQYF. The rearrangement links TRBV20-1 to TRBJ2-7, with 9 bases identical to TRBD1. V lost 3 bases to trimming and J lost 5 bases; unmatched junction nucleotides: 14. CDR3 size: 16 residues. Per germline, CDR1 DFQATT and CDR2 SNEGSKA (reference sequence).

This clonotype was seen a handful of times. V and J are TRBV11-2 and TRBJ2-7; 10 nucleotides line up with TRBD2. Germline CDR1 reads SGHAT; CDR2 reads FQNNGV. Trimming removed 1 base from V and 0 bases from J; junction bases left unmatched: 3. This CDR3 has 16 residues. CDR3 DNA: TGTGCCAGCAGCTTAGTTTCTAGCGGGAGCTCCTACGAGCAGTACTTC. It is translated as CASSLVSSGSSYEQYF.

There are many counts of this clonotype. This chain uses TRBV4-1 with TRBJ1-2; no clear D gene. There are 13 residues in the CDR3. The V gene's germline CDR1 is MGHRA and CDR2 YSYEKL. Trimming took 0 bases from V and 3 from J, leaving 5 bases between them. CDR3: CASSQEVYYGYTF. The CDR3, as DNA: TGCGCCAGCAGCCAAGAAGTCTACTATGGCTACACCTTC.

The chain combines TRBV6-5 with TRBJ1-1, with a possible D match to TRBD1 (5 bases). Trimming shortened V by 0 bases and J by 8 bases, and 10 bases separated the two germline ends. The CDR3 loop spans 13 amino acids. Germline V CDR1 and CDR2: MNHEY, SVGAGI. The CDR3 DNA is TGTGCCAGCAGTTACTCTGAAGAGGGGGAAGCTTTCTTT. Translation gives CASSYSEEGEAFF.

At least ten counts were recorded for this clonotype. J is TRBJ2-1 and V is TRBV27; no definite D call. This CDR3 spans 17 amino acids. CDR1 MNHEY and CDR2 SMNVEV come from the germline V gene (reference sequence). Trimming shortened V by 6 bases and J by 6 bases, and 24 bases separated the two germline ends. The CDR3 loop reads CASSTPGPSAGLNEQFF. CDR3 sequence (DNA): TGTGCCAGCAGCACCCCCGGACCCTCCGCTGGGCTCAATGAGCAGTTCTTC.

This sequence joins TRBV18 and TRBJ2-1; tentative D call: TRBD1 (5 bases). The ends were cut back, 2 bases at V and 6 bases at J, with 20 bases in the middle. This CDR3 is 17 amino acids long. Per the germline V gene, CDR1 is KGHSH and CDR2 is LQKENI. Written as DNA, the CDR3 is TGTGCCAGCTCACCATCTCAAATAGCAGGGCTTCGCAATGAGCAGTTCTTC. Protein sequence: CASSPSQIAGLRNEQFF.